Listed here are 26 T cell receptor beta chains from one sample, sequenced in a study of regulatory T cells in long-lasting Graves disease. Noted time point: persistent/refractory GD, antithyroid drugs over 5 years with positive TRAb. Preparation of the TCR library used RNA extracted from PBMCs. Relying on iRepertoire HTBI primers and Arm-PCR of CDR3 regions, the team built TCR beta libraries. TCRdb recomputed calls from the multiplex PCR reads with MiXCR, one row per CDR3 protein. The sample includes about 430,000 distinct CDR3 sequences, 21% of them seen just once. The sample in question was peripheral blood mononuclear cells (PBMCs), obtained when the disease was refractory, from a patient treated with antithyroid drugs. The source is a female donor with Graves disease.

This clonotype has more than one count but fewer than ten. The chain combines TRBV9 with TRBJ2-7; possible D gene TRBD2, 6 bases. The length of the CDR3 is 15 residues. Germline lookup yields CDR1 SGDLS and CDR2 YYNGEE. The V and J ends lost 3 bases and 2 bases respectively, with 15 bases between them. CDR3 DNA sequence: TGTGCCAGCAGCGCCGGGACTTCCCCTACCTACGAGCAGTACTTC. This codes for CASSAGTSPTYEQYF.

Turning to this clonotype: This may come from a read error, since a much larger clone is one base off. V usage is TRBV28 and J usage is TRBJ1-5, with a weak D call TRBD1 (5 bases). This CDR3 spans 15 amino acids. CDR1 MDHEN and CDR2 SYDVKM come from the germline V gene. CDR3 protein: CASRFERGGNRPQHF. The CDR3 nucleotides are TGTGCCAGCAGGTTTGAGAGGGGAGGCAATCGGCCCCAGCATTTT.

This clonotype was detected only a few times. CDR3 sequence reads: CATSTPKGSEKLFF. In DNA form, the CDR3 reads TGTGCCACCAGCACCCCCAAGGGGTCTGAAAAACTGTTTTTT. This rearrangement joins TRBV15 to TRBJ1-4; TRBD1 is a possible D gene (5 bases). The CDR3 has 14 amino acids. Germline V gene data show CDR1 as LNHNV and CDR2 as YYDKDF (reference sequence). Trimming pared 4 bases from V and 7 bases from J, leaving 13 bases between.

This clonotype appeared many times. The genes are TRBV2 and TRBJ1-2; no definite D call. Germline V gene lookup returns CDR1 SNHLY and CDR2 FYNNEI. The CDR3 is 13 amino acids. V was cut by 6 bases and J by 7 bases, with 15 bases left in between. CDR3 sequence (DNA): TGTGCCAGCAGGGGAACAGACCCTATTGGCTACACCTTC. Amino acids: CASRGTDPIGYTF.

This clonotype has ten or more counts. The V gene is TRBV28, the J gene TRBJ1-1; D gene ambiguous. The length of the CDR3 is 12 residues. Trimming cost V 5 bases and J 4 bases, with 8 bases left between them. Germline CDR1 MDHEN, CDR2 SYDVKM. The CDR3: CASSGRGTEAFF. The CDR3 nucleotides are TGTGCCAGCAGTGGGCGGGGCACTGAAGCTTTCTTT.

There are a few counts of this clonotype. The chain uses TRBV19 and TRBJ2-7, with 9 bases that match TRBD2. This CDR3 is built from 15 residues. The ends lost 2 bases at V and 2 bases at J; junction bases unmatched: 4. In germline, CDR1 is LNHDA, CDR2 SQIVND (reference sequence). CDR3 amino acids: CASSILAGSTYEQYF. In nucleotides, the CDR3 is TGTGCCAGTAGTATACTAGCGGGATCAACCTACGAGCAGTACTTC.

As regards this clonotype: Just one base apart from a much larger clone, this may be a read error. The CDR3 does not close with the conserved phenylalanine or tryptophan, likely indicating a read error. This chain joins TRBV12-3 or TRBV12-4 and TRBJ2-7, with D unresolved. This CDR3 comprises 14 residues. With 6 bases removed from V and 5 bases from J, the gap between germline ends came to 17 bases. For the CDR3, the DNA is TGTGCCAGCAGAACCCAGTTCGGGCCTAACGAGCAGTACTCC. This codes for CASRTQFGPNEQYS.

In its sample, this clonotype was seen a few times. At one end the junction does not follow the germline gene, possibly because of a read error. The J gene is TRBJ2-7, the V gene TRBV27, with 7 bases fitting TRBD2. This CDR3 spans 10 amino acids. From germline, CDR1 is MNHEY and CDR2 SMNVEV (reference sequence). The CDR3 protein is CREAPYEQYF. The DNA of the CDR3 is TGCCGGGAGGCGCCCTACGAGCAGTACTTC.

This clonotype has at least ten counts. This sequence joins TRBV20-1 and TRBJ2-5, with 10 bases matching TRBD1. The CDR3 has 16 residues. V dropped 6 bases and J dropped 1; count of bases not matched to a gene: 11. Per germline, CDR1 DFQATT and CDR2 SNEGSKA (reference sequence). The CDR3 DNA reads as TGCAGTGCCAAAGCGACAGGGGGCGCGACCCAAGAGACCCAGTACTTC. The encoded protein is CSAKATGGATQETQYF.

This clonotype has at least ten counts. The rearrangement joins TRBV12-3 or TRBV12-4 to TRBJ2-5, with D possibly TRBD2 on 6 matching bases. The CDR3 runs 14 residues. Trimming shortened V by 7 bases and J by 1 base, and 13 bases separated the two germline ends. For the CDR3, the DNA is TGTGCCAGCAACCCGGGGGACGGCCAAGAGACCCAGTACTTC. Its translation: CASNPGDGQETQYF.

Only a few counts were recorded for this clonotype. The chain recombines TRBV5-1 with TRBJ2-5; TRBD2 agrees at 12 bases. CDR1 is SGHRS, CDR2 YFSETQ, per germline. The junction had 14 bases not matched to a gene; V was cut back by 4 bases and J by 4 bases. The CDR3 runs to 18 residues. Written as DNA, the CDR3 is TGCGCCAGCAGCAGGACTAGCGGGATCTCCACCGGGGGAGAGACCCAGTACTTC. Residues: CASSRTSGISTGGETQYF.

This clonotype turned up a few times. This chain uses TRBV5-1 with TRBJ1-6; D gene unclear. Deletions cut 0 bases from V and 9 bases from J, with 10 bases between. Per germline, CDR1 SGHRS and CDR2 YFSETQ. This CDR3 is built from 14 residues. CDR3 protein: CASSLAGLGSPLHF. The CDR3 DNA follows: TGCGCCAGCAGCTTGGCCGGGTTGGGTTCACCCCTCCACTTT.

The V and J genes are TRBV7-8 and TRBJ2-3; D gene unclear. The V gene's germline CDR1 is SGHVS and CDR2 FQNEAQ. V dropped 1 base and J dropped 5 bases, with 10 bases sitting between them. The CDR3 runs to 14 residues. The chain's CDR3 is CASSLDSVEDTQYF. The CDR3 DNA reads TGTGCCAGCAGCTTAGACTCCGTCGAAGATACGCAGTATTTT.

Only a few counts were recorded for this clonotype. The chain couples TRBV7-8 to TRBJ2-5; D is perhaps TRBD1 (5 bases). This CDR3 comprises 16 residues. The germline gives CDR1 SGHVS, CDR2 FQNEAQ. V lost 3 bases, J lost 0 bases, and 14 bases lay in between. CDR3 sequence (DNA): TGTGCCAGCAGCTTCCGACAGCTATCCTACCAAGAGACCCAGTACTTC. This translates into CASSFRQLSYQETQYF. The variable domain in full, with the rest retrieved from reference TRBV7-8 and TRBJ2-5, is GAGVSQSPRYKVAKRGQDVALRCDPISGHVSLFWYQQALGQGPEFLTYFQNEAQLDKSGLPSDRFFAERPEGSVSTLKIQRTQQEDSAVYLCASSFRQLSYQETQYFGPGTRLLVL.

This chain's CDR3 is CSAVSRAVDGYTF. CDR3 coding DNA: TGCAGTGCCGTAAGCAGGGCCGTTGATGGCTACACCTTC. V is TRBV20-1 and J is TRBJ1-2; D may be TRBD1 (5 bases). Per germline, CDR1 DFQATT and CDR2 SNEGSKA (reference sequence). The CDR3 runs 13 residues. V was clipped by 6 bases and J by 6 bases, with 17 bases between them.

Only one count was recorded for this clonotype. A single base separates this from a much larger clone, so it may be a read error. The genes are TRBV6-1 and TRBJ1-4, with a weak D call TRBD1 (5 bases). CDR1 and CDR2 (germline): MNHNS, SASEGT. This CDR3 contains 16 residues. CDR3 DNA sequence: TGTGCCGGCAGTGAGGGGACTTGGCCAACTAATGAAAAACTGTTTTTT. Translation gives CAGSEGTWPTNEKLFF.

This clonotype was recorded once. CDR3 DNA: TGTGCCAGCAGCTTGGTTTCGGAAGACACCGGGGAGCTGTTTTTT. It encodes CASSLVSEDTGELFF. The chain is built from TRBV5-5 and TRBJ2-2, with unresolved D. V lost 0 bases and J 3 bases, leaving 9 bases between the germline ends. Germline CDR1 is SGHKS and CDR2 is YYEKEE (reference sequence). This CDR3 has 15 residues.

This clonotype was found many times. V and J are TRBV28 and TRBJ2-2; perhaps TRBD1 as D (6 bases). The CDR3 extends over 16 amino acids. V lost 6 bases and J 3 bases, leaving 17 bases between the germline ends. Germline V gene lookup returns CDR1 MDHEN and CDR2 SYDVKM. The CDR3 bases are TGTGCCAGCAGAAGGTTGAGGGACACACACACCGGGGAGCTGTTTTTT. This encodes CASRRLRDTHTGELFF.

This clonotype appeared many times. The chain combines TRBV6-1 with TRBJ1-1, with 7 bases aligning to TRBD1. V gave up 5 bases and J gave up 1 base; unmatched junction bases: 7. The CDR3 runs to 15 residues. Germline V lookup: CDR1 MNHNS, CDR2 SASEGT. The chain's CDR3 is CASSPTRTGNTEAFF. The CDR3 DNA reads TGTGCCAGCAGTCCAACCCGGACAGGGAACACTGAAGCTTTCTTT.

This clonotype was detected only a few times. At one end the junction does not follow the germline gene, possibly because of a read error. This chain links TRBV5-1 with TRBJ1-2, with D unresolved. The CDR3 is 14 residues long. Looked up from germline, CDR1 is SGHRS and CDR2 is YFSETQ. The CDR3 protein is CASTLEPSNYGYTF. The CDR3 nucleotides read TGCGCCAGCACCTTGGAACCTTCTAACTATGGCTACACCTTC. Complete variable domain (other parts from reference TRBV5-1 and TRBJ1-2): KAGVTQTPRYLIKTRGQQVTLSCSPISGHRSVSWYQQTPGQGLQFLFEYFSETQRNKGNFPGRFSGRQFSNSRSEMNVSTLELGDSALYLCASTLEPSNYGYTFGSGTRLTVV.

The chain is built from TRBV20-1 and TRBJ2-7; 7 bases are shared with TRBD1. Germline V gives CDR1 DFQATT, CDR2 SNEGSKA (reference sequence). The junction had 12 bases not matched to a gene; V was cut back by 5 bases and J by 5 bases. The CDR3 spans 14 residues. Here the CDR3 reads CSARLGQVTNEQYF. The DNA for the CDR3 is TGCAGTGCTCGCCTTGGACAGGTTACTAACGAGCAGTACTTC.

CDR3 in amino acids: CSAFEGGGETQYF. The CDR3 region has the DNA TGCAGCGCTTTTGAAGGGGGTGGGGAGACCCAGTACTTC. This sequence joins TRBV29-1 and TRBJ2-5, with D possibly matching TRBD1 (6 bases). The CDR3 consists of 13 residues. Germline assignment: CDR1 SQVTM and CDR2 ANQGSEA. V dropped 7 bases and J dropped 5 bases, with 17 bases sitting between them.

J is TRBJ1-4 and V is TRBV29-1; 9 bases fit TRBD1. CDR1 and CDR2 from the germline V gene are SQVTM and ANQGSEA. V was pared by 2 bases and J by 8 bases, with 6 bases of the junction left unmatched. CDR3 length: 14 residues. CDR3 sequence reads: CSVETGTGREKLFF. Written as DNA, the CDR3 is TGCAGCGTTGAAACCGGGACAGGGCGGGAAAAACTGTTTTTT.

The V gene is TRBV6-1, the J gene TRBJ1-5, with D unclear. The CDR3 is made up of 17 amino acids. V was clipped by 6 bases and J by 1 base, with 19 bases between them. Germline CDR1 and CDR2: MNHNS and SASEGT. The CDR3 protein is CASSPGRPLGSNQPQHF. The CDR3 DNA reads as TGTGCCAGCAGCCCAGGACGGCCCCTTGGGAGCAATCAGCCCCAGCATTTT.

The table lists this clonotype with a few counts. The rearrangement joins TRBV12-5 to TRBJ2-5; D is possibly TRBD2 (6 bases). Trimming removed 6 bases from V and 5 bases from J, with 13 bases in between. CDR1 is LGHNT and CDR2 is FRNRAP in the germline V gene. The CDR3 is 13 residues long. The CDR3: CASGSGWRETQYF. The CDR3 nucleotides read TGTGCTAGTGGGAGCGGGTGGAGGGAGACCCAGTACTTC.

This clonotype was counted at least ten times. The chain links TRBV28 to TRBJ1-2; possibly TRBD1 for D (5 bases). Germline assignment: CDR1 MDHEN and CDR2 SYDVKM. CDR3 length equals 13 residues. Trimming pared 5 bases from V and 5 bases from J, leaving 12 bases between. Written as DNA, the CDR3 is TGTGCCAGCAGTCCCGGGACGGAGTATGGCTACACCTTC. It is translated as CASSPGTEYGYTF.